These 30 T cell receptor beta chains share one sample of origin, sequenced in a study of cytotoxic CD8 clonotypes in ibrutinib-treated CLL. Repertoires were generated with immunoSEQ multiplex PCR, while TCRdb's copy carries only in-frame clones and drops some. The table records about 130,000 clones, around three quarters of them present only once. Sequences were derived from PBMCs, sampled after 12 months of ibrutinib treatment. The receptor source for this set is a human donor with chronic lymphocytic leukemia.

V is TRBV27 and J is TRBJ2-7, with D perhaps TRBD2 (6 bases). The V gene's germline CDR1 is MNHEY and CDR2 SMNVEV (reference sequence). Between the trimmed V and J ends, which lost 7 bases and 0 bases, there was a span of 13 bases. This CDR3 spans 14 amino acids. CDR3 DNA sequence: TGTGCCAGCATGGACTACTTGAACTCCTACGAGCAGTACTTC. It translates to CASMDYLNSYEQYF.

The chain combines TRBV28 with TRBJ2-7; 8 bases align to TRBD1. CDR3 length: 15 residues. V shed 5 bases and J 6 bases; nucleotides not matched to a gene: 12. The germline gives CDR1 MDHEN, CDR2 SYDVKM. The CDR3 DNA follows: TGTGCCAGCAGTGCTTGGACAGGGTATTCGGTCGAGCAGTACTTC. Translated, it gives CASSAWTGYSVEQYF.

This chain joins TRBV27 and TRBJ1-5, with TRBD1 matching over 7 bases. The germline gives CDR1 MNHEY, CDR2 SMNVEV (reference sequence). V was clipped by 6 bases and J by 1 base; unmatched bases: 6. The CDR3 runs 15 residues. CDR3 sequence reads: CASRKGQSSNQPQHF. The CDR3, as DNA: TGTGCCAGCAGAAAGGGACAGTCCAGCAATCAGCCCCAGCATTTT.

The rearrangement uses TRBV29-1 and TRBJ1-2, with D perhaps TRBD1 (5 bases). V lost 3 bases and J lost 2, with 19 bases in between. The germline V gene has CDR1 SQVTM and CDR2 ANQGSEA. CDR3 length: 16 residues. This CDR3 reads CSVDRPGPDLNYGYTF. The CDR3 nucleotides are TGCAGCGTTGATAGGCCAGGGCCAGACCTGAACTATGGCTACACCTTC.

This clone has only a few counts. The genes are TRBV10-2 and TRBJ2-7, with D unclear. The CDR3 is 15 residues long. From germline, CDR1 is WSHSY and CDR2 SAAADI. The germline V and J ends were trimmed by 3 bases and 1 base, with 13 bases remaining between them. The CDR3 sequence is CASSDLGQTSYEQYF. CDR3 bases: TGCGCCAGCAGTGATTTAGGCCAGACATCCTACGAGCAGTACTTC.

This clone was picked up a small number of times. The chain combines TRBV6-6 with TRBJ1-4, with 9 nucleotides matching TRBD1. CDR3 length: 16 residues. Trimming cost V 6 bases and J 1 base; bases outside gene matches: 6. Germline V gene sequence: CDR1 MNHNY, CDR2 SVGAGI (reference sequence). CDR3 nucleotides: TGTGCCAGCAGACTACCGGGACAGGGAACTAATGAAAAACTGTTTTTT. It yields the protein CASRLPGQGTNEKLFF.

The V gene is TRBV27, the J gene TRBJ2-7; TRBD2 is a possible D gene (5 bases). CDR3 length: 14 residues. Germline CDR1 reads MNHEY; CDR2 reads SMNVEV (reference sequence). V dropped 7 bases and J dropped 0 bases, with 13 bases sitting between them. The CDR3 coding sequence is TGTGCCAGCAAACTCGGACGGGACTCCTACGAGCAGTACTTC. Amino acid sequence: CASKLGRDSYEQYF.

The genes are TRBV9 and TRBJ2-2, with 9 bases that match TRBD2. The CDR3 totals 17 residues. J lost 4 bases, V lost 4 bases, and 11 bases had no gene match. Germline CDR1 SGDLS, CDR2 YYNGEE. CDR3 residues: CASSPRGSGSVTGELFF. DNA for the CDR3: TGTGCCAGCAGCCCCCGCGGTAGCGGGAGTGTCACCGGGGAGCTGTTTTTT. Full variable domain (missing parts from reference TRBV9 and TRBJ2-2): DSGVTQTPKHLITATGQRVTLRCSPRSGDLSVYWYQQSLDQGLQFLIQYYNGEERAKGNILERFSAQQFPDLHSELNLSSLELGDSALYFCASSPRGSGSVTGELFFGEGSRLTVL.

CDR3 protein: CASRGSRGDYEQYF. CDR3 bases: TGTGCCAGCAGGGGCAGTAGGGGGGACTACGAGCAGTACTTC. This chain connects TRBV7-8 to TRBJ2-7; D may match TRBD1 or TRBD2 (6 bases each). Trimming stripped 6 bases from V and 3 bases from J, with 15 bases between. This CDR3 region has 14 residues. Germline CDR1 is SGHVS and CDR2 is FQNEAQ.

The chain combines TRBV5-1 with TRBJ1-2, with 7 positions matching TRBD1. V lost 4 bases and J lost 5; bases outside the gene matches: 8. The CDR3 loop spans 14 amino acids. Germline loops: CDR1 SGHRS, CDR2 YFSETQ. CDR3 loop: CASSTGTEVYGYTF. For the CDR3, the DNA is TGCGCCAGCAGCACCGGGACAGAGGTATATGGCTACACCTTC. Filled out from reference TRBV5-1 and TRBJ1-2, the complete variable domain reads KAGVTQTPRYLIKTRGQQVTLSCSPISGHRSVSWYQQTPGQGLQFLFEYFSETQRNKGNFPGRFSGRQFSNSRSEMNVSTLELGDSALYLCASSTGTEVYGYTFGSGTRLTVV.

This clone has only one observation. The chain uses TRBV18 and TRBJ2-7; weak D call: TRBD1 (6 bases). Trimming pared 5 bases from V and 8 bases from J, leaving 10 bases between. This CDR3 contains 11 residues. Germline lookup yields CDR1 KGHSH and CDR2 LQKENI. This chain's CDR3 is CASSTDSKQYF. CDR3 sequence (DNA): TGTGCCAGCTCAACGGACAGCAAGCAGTACTTC.

The count of this clone is one. The J gene is TRBJ1-4, the V gene TRBV28; D possibly corresponds to TRBD1 (5 bases). V lost 4 bases to trimming and J lost 7 bases, with 7 bases between them. The CDR3 is made up of 12 amino acids. Germline V CDR1 and CDR2: MDHEN, SYDVKM. This CDR3 reads CASSWTSEKLFF. The CDR3 nucleotides are TGTGCCAGCAGTTGGACAAGTGAAAAACTGTTTTTT.

This chain links TRBV6-5 with TRBJ2-7; no clear D gene. There are 11 residues in the CDR3. CDR1 is MNHEY and CDR2 is SVGAGI in the germline V gene. The V gene lost 5 bases and the J gene lost 3 bases, with 5 bases spanning the gap. CDR3 nucleotides: TGTGCCAGCAGTCGGTTCTACGAGCAGTACTTC. As protein: CASSRFYEQYF.

This chain's CDR3 is CASSGQGNTGELFF. In DNA form, the CDR3 reads TGTGCCAGCAGCGGACAGGGGAACACCGGGGAGCTGTTTTTT. The chain employs TRBV7-2 and TRBJ2-2; 8 bases are shared with TRBD1. Trimming cost V 5 bases and J 1 base; bases outside gene matches: 0. The CDR3 extends over 14 amino acids. The germline gives CDR1 SGHTA, CDR2 FQGNSA.

The chain uses TRBV7-2 and TRBJ2-1; D may match TRBD1 or TRBD2 (5 bases each). Germline V gene data show CDR1 as SGHTA and CDR2 as FQGNSA. CDR3 length: 19 amino acids. Trimming cost V 2 bases and J 4 bases, with 24 bases left between them. The DNA of the CDR3 is TGTGCCAGCAGCTTAAGTCGTTCGGTCGGGGCATTCCTGTACAATGAGCAGTTCTTC. Its translation: CASSLSRSVGAFLYNEQFF.

V usage is TRBV4-1 and J usage is TRBJ2-2; D gene ambiguous. Per germline, CDR1 MGHRA and CDR2 YSYEKL. The CDR3 spans 15 residues. Trimming left V 4 bases short and J 2 bases short, with 11 bases between. DNA for the CDR3: TGCGCCAGCAGCCTCGGGTCACTTAACACCGGGGAGCTGTTTTTT. Translating gives CASSLGSLNTGELFF.

This sequence joins TRBV6-1 and TRBJ2-6; D gene unclear. CDR1 is MNHNS, CDR2 SASEGT, per germline. The CDR3 sequence is 13 residues long. V was cut by 5 bases and J by 0 bases, with 2 bases left in between. CDR3 nucleotide sequence: TGTGCCAGCAGTTACTCTGGGGCCAACGTCCTGACTTTC. Residues: CASSYSGANVLTF.

The chain has TRBV29-1 and TRBJ1-2; the D is unclear. Germline CDR1 reads SQVTM; CDR2 reads ANQGSEA. The CDR3 has 11 residues. V lost 3 bases and J 7 bases, leaving 9 bases between the germline ends. CDR3 in amino acids: CSVDLGIGYTF. The CDR3 coding sequence is TGCAGCGTTGATTTAGGAATTGGCTACACCTTC.

The chain recombines TRBV13 with TRBJ2-1; no clear D gene. Germline V gives CDR1 PRHDT, CDR2 FYEKMQ (reference sequence). With 0 bases removed from V and 3 bases from J, the gap between germline ends came to 9 bases. The CDR3 is made up of 15 amino acids. CDR3 DNA: TGTGCCAGCAGCTTAGGCCTAGGCAGCTACAATGAGCAGTTCTTC. It translates to CASSLGLGSYNEQFF.

This clone turned up a few times. At the DNA level, this CDR3 is encoded by other sequences in the same sample as well. V gene TRBV10-3 combines with J gene TRBJ1-5; 7 nucleotides agree with TRBD1. The CDR3 has 14 residues. V shed 2 bases and J 5 bases; nucleotides not matched to a gene: 3. Germline V gene sequence: CDR1 ENHRY, CDR2 SYGVKD. The DNA of the CDR3 is TGTGCCATCAGTGAGAGACAGGGTGATCAGCCCCAGCATTTT. It codes for CAISERQGDQPQHF.

The chain is built from TRBV6-1 and TRBJ1-1; TRBD1 matches at 7 bases. The length of the CDR3 is 14 residues. The J segment lost 4 bases and the V segment lost 6 bases, leaving 8 bases of the junction unmatched. The germline V gene has CDR1 MNHNS and CDR2 SASEGT. The CDR3 region is CASRDRVSGTEAFF. CDR3 DNA: TGTGCCAGCAGAGACAGGGTTAGTGGCACTGAAGCTTTCTTT.

The V and J genes are TRBV10-3 and TRBJ1-4, with a tentative D call TRBD1 (6 bases). The CDR3 runs to 13 residues. Germline V gene sequence: CDR1 ENHRY, CDR2 SYGVKD. The ends were cut back, 6 bases at V and 5 bases at J, with 10 bases in the middle. The CDR3, as DNA: TGTGCCATCAGAGACAGGTTGAATGAAAAACTGTTTTTT. Protein sequence: CAIRDRLNEKLFF.

The V call is TRBV18, the J call TRBJ2-2; 9 bases are shared with TRBD2. Germline V CDR1 and CDR2: KGHSH, LQKENI. Germline trimming cut 2 bases from V and 3 bases from J; bases unmatched to any gene: 1. This CDR3 has 15 residues. CDR3 DNA sequence: TGTGCCAGCTCACCAGCGGGAGGGGACACCGGGGAGCTGTTTTTT. It encodes CASSPAGGDTGELFF. Supplemented by reference TRBV18 and TRBJ2-2, the full variable domain reads NAGVMQNPRHLVRRRGQEARLRCSPMKGHSHVYWYRQLPEEGLKFMVYLQKENIIDESGMPKERFSAEFPKEGPSILRIQQVVRGDSAAYFCASSPAGGDTGELFFGEGSRLTVL.

The V gene is TRBV4-2, the J gene TRBJ1-5; D is ambiguous. Germline V gene sequence: CDR1 LGHNA, CDR2 YNFKEQ. CDR3 length: 15 residues. Trimming removed 5 bases from V and 4 bases from J, with 15 bases in between. The CDR3 spells CASSGEGKRNQPQHF. CDR3 coding DNA: TGTGCCAGCAGCGGCGAAGGAAAGAGGAATCAGCCCCAGCATTTT.

This clone appeared a single time. V and J are TRBV19 and TRBJ2-5; the D call may be TRBD1 or TRBD2 (6 bases each). This CDR3 is built from 13 residues. Germline CDR1 and CDR2: LNHDA and SQIVND (reference sequence). Trimming took 10 bases from V and 5 from J, leaving 17 bases between them. CDR3 nucleotide sequence: TGTGCCACTATAGGAGGGGGGTTGGAGACCCAGTACTTC. Protein sequence: CATIGGGLETQYF.

This chain connects TRBV2 to TRBJ2-3; D is possibly TRBD1 (5 bases). Trimming removed 6 bases at V and 7 bases at J, with 14 bases between. The CDR3 runs to 13 residues. The germline CDR1 and CDR2 sequences are SNHLY and FYNNEI. The CDR3 protein is CASRGRVWNTQYF. CDR3 sequence (DNA): TGTGCCAGCAGGGGCAGGGTGTGGAATACGCAGTATTTT. The full variable domain, with the rest looked up from reference TRBV2 and TRBJ2-3, is EPEVTQTPSHQVTQMGQEVILRCVPISNHLYFYWYRQILGQKVEFLVSFYNNEISEKSEIFDDQFSVERPDGSNFTLKIRSTKLEDSAMYFCASRGRVWNTQYFGPGTRLTVL.

The chain links TRBV27 to TRBJ2-3; 8 bases align to TRBD1. The trim removed 2 bases at V and 0 bases at J, leaving 1 base unmatched. Germline CDR1 reads MNHEY; CDR2 reads SMNVEV (reference sequence). This CDR3 is 15 amino acids long. CDR3 loop: CASSLRDRSTDTQYF. CDR3 coding DNA: TGTGCCAGCAGTTTACGGGACAGGAGCACAGATACGCAGTATTTT.

The rearrangement joins TRBV9 to TRBJ2-2, with 7 bases that match TRBD2. The germline V gene has CDR1 SGDLS and CDR2 YYNGEE. The CDR3 totals 15 residues. Trimming removed 0 bases from V and 6 bases from J; junction bases left unmatched: 5. CDR3 sequence: CASSVELAFPGELFF. The CDR3 DNA follows: TGTGCCAGCAGCGTAGAACTAGCGTTCCCCGGGGAGCTGTTTTTT.

This chain links TRBV28 with TRBJ2-7, with a weak D call TRBD2 (6 bases). CDR3 length: 15 amino acids. V was trimmed by 5 bases and J by 5 bases, leaving 19 bases between them. From germline, CDR1 is MDHEN and CDR2 SYDVKM. The DNA of the CDR3 is TGTGCCAGCAGTCGCCGGATGGGGGGTAGGGACGAGCAGTACTTC. Amino acids: CASSRRMGGRDEQYF.

This rearrangement joins TRBV27 to TRBJ2-7; a possible D gene is TRBD2 (5 bases). Per germline, CDR1 MNHEY and CDR2 SMNVEV (reference sequence). Trimming removed 4 bases at V and 1 base at J, with 11 bases between. CDR3 length: 14 residues. The CDR3 bases are TGTGCCAGCAGTTCACCGGGGTTTTCCTACGAGCAGTACTTC. Protein: CASSSPGFSYEQYF.